This TCR beta chain was observed in a study of control samples from healthy donors and cancer patients. The CDR3 has 16 residues. CDR1 is SEHNR, CDR2 FQNEAQ, per germline (reference sequence). Between the trimmed V and J ends, which lost 5 bases and 10 bases, there was a span of 21 bases. Generated by immunoSEQ multiplex PCR, the TCRdb table keeps only in-frame clones and is missing some. The table includes 150,000 to 200,000 clones, just over 85% detected once. The J gene is TRBJ1-6, the V gene TRBV7-9, with D perhaps TRBD1 (6 bases). The sequenced sample consisted of blood. This sequence was found in a woman in her twenties or thirties in good health. The CDR3 loop is CASSMTGLKIGSPLHF. DNA of the CDR3: TGTGCCAGCAGCATGACAGGCTTAAAGATCGGATCACCCCTCCACTTT.